The source of this T cell receptor beta chain is a study of blood T cell repertoires in COVID-19 (dated by TCRdb to 2018 to 2021). At the level of the whole study: The collaborator samples originated in the United States, Italy and Spain and spanned the acute and convalescent phases of COVID-19. The prospective study material was composed of cDNA or gDNA derived from T cells, B-cell-depleted T cells, or PBMCs. Deeply sampled blood TCRbeta repertoires from subjects exposed to, actively infected with, or recovered from COVID-19 were included in the dataset. The repertoires were released in a freely available public database meant as a resource for research on the immune response to SARS-CoV-2. The samples were drawn from two sources: the first 160 participants of the ongoing ImmuneRACE study, and 1,254 subjects contributed by 6 global collaborators. Nearly every sample came with metadata listing a de-identified subject ID, COVID-19 status, age in years and sex. Where available, HLA class I and class II types were obtained from metadata supplied by the sample provider rather than from assay-based typing.

V has 6 bases trimmed and J has 3 bases trimmed; junction bases matching no gene number 13. CDR3 length: 16 amino acids, cysteine to phenylalanine. The sequence is cut down to CDR3 DNA, 48 bases in frame from base 1. The germline V gene gives CDR1 as LGHNT and CDR2 as FRNRAP. Results and caveats for the whole study, not just this receptor: The amount of clinical and demographic metadata varied by source and participant and was provided uncurated.

The collaborating institutions used their own protocols to collect whole blood in K2EDTA tubes. For TCRbeta analysis, collaborators shipped samples as frozen whole blood, isolated PBMCs, or DNA extracted from either of those sample types. TCRbeta CDR3 regions were amplified from genomic DNA by means of the immunoSEQ Assay, a bias-controlled multiplex PCR. Per the source publication's procedure: The number of nucleated cells in each sample was estimated from the amplification of reference gene primers within the assay. To quantify the absolute abundance of each unique TCRbeta CDR3 rearrangement, sequence reads were collapsed and filtered. For each sample, productive Simpson clonality was calculated by taking the square root of Simpson's diversity index across productive rearrangements. TCRdb re-hosts the immuneACCESS table, in-frame sequences only. Its copies lack some clones; in the studies checked, an unresolved V gene accounts for under half of them, and the cause for the rest is not known. That table is the source of V, J and clone size, and D and trimming were worked out from the DNA. This sample lists some 80,000 clones; about 76% were detected once. Approximately 44% of the sample comes from the top ten.

With regard to this clone: The clone's antigen remains unknown. Per-base quality was not reported, and no clone a single base away is much larger than it.

The TCR was taken from a man older than 75 with acute or convalescent COVID-19. The V and J genes are TRBV12-5 and TRBJ2-7; 8 middle bases align to TRBD1. The sample comprised peripheral blood. DNA sequence: TGTGCTAGTGGCTCTGACAGGGGTGATGGGGTCTACGAGCAGTACTTC. Its protein reads: CASGSDRGDGVYEQYF. The entire variable domain, with the stretches around the CDR3 drawn from the reference TRBV12-5 and TRBJ2-7 proteins, is DARVTQTPRHKVTEMGQEVTMRCQPILGHNTVFWYRQTMMQGLELLAYFRNRAPLDDSGMPKDRFSAEMPDATLATLKIQPSEPRDSAVYFCASGSDRGDGVYEQYFGPGTRLTVT.